These T cell receptor beta chains were read from a single sample in a study of shared clonotypes between healthy human individuals. Clones were sequenced by immunoSEQ multiplex PCR, and TCRdb holds only the in-frame ones, with some missing. The sample includes millions of clones, around 96% of them seen just once. Sequenced input: naive CD8+ T cells sorted from blood. The source of these receptors is a man aged 18-30 years in good health. The conserved cysteine and the conserved F or W are not part of the CDR3 here. The D gene is left open where the match is weak.

d_call	v_call	cdr3_aa
-	TRBV28	ASSFSLLSGYNEQF
-	TRBV27	ASSLEGSPLH
-	TRBV2	ASSAQRGASYGQY
TRBD1	TRBV5-1	ASSGTGPPYEQY
-	TRBV30	AFLYGAEAF
-	TRBV2	ASSARDRSTGELF
TRBD1	TRBV2	ASSVGTGNNEQF
-	TRBV19	ASSPRLESTADYEQY
-	TRBV6-5	ASSYSGLGQSDTQY
-	TRBV18	ASSPRGNGRTEAF
-	TRBV7-9	ASSLSKGDMNTEAF
-	TRBV7-9	ASSLQGENVFGELF
-	TRBV2	ASSESTGTTT
TRBD1	TRBV7-9	ASSQGVRGDTQY
TRBD1	TRBV5-1	ASSSGTGFEPQH
TRBD2	TRBV7-9	ASSYVAGGYNEQF
-	TRBV4-2	ASSQELVGATFNYGYT
-	TRBV27	ASSLGRSSYNEQF
-	TRBV29-1	SVVGGTPPYEQY
TRBD1	TRBV7-6	ASSLVGTGNSPLH
-	TRBV7-9	ASSSLLNEKLF
TRBD1	TRBV30	AWSVRGQGQSPLH
-	TRBV11-2	ASSLGTAYYEQY
-	TRBV19	ASSIDRSWELF
TRBD2	TRBV28	ASSLSPGGAGKNIQY
-	TRBV29-1	SVGGTDNTEAF
-	TRBV29-1	SVEDLTESNTGELF
-	TRBV21-1	ARPGGTEAF
TRBD1	TRBV29-1	SVSTGGAGNQPQH
TRBD1	TRBV4-1	ASSQRYGATGVDTEAF
TRBD2	TRBV7-2	ASTKLGLADYNEQF
TRBD1	TRBV7-9	ASSPPSGTGAPGGNTIY
-	TRBV4-1	ASSPGSGREWNTIY
-	TRBV7-2	ASSFRGPPSNTEAF
TRBD1	TRBV16	ASSLTDRDYEQY
-	TRBV27	ASSLSNRDGYT
-	TRBV27	ASSPDSSLIAIY
TRBD1	TRBV12-5	ASGLGQGSYNEQF